One sample yielded the 23 T cell receptor beta chains listed below, sequenced in a study of T cell responses to AZD1222 COVID-19 vaccine (dated by TCRdb to 2020 to 2023). Libraries were constructed by the immunoSEQ multiplex PCR assay. The source is immuneACCESS, and TCRdb retained only in-frame sequences with V and J called. Part of the clones is not carried over; for the studies checked, unresolved V genes explain less than half of this, and the remainder is unexplained. This sample lists some 170,000 clones; approximately 90% were detected once. The ten largest account for about 1% of the sample. Reading the label with the study, this specimen's time point is: about 28 days (+/-7) after the second vaccine dose. The sample was peripheral blood, taken 28 days after the second AZD1222 dose. Receptors were obtained from an adult who received the AZD1222 COVID-19 vaccine.

This chain uses TRBV1 with TRBJ2-5; the D call of TRBD2 is as the table states it, not checked on the DNA. TRBV1 counts as a pseudogene. The CDR3 totals 14 residues. In DNA, the CDR3 is TGCACCAGCAGTCCTACCAGGAGGGAAGAGACCCAGTACTTC. Translation: CTSSPTRREETQYF.

The rearrangement links TRBV7-2 to TRBJ2-7, with 7 bases lining up with TRBD1. CDR1 and CDR2 (germline): SGHTA, FQGNSA. Trimming took 6 bases from V and 0 from J; bases not matched to a gene: 8. The CDR3 sequence is 15 residues long. The CDR3 nucleotides are TGTGCCAGCAGAAGGGGACAGTTTCCCTCCTACGAGCAGTACTTC. Its protein product is CASRRGQFPSYEQYF. Full variable domain (missing parts from reference TRBV7-2 and TRBJ2-7): GAGVSQSPSNKVTEKGKDVELRCDPISGHTALYWYRQSLGQGLEFLIYFQGNSAPDKSGLPSDRFSAERTGGSVSTLTIQRTQQEDSAVYLCASRRGQFPSYEQYFGPGTRLTVT.

The V call is TRBV6-5, the J call TRBJ1-2; 8 positions match TRBD1. Germline V gives CDR1 MNHEY, CDR2 SVGAGI. The trim removed 7 bases at V and 7 bases at J, leaving 8 bases unmatched. The CDR3 runs to 13 residues. CDR3 in amino acids: CASKPQGAGGYTF. The CDR3 bases are TGTGCCAGCAAACCTCAGGGGGCTGGTGGCTACACCTTC.

CDR3 in amino acids: CATSSRASDNSPLHF. For the CDR3, the DNA is TGTGCCACCAGCAGCAGGGCGAGCGATAATTCACCCCTCCACTTT. This chain connects TRBV15 to TRBJ1-6; perhaps TRBD1 as D (5 bases). V was clipped by 3 bases and J by 5 bases, with 11 bases between them. Looked up from germline, CDR1 is LNHNV and CDR2 is YYDKDF (reference sequence). The CDR3 sequence is 15 residues long.

Points on this clone: Additional DNA sequences in this sample encode the identical CDR3. The chain has TRBV6-1 and TRBJ2-5, with 9 nucleotides matching TRBD2. Per the germline V gene, CDR1 is MNHNS and CDR2 is SASEGT. With 3 bases clipped from V and 1 base from J, the junction kept 3 bases outside the gene matches. The CDR3 loop spans 15 amino acids. CDR3 region: CASSELAGSQETQYF. The CDR3 nucleotides are TGTGCCAGCAGTGAGCTAGCGGGATCCCAAGAGACCCAGTACTTC.

This clone was observed many times. The V and J genes are TRBV12-3 or TRBV12-4 and TRBJ1-1; D not resolved. Trimming stripped 5 bases from V and 8 bases from J, with 9 bases between. The CDR3 loop spans 11 amino acids. The CDR3 loop is CASSAGPEAFF. CDR3 nucleotide sequence: TGTGCCAGCAGTGCCGGTCCCGAAGCTTTCTTT.

The chain has TRBV10-3 and TRBJ1-2; 8 positions agree with TRBD1. J lost 7 bases, V lost 2 bases, and 3 bases had no gene match. CDR1 is ENHRY and CDR2 is SYGVKD in the germline V gene. The CDR3 loop spans 13 amino acids. The CDR3 protein is CAISEQGAVGYTF. In DNA, the CDR3 is TGTGCCATCAGTGAGCAGGGGGCAGTTGGCTACACCTTC.

V gene TRBV7-9 combines with J gene TRBJ2-7; 8 bases are shared with TRBD1. The CDR3 covers 15 residues. Unmatched junction bases numbered 13, after V lost 6 bases and J lost 6 bases. Germline V gene data show CDR1 as SEHNR and CDR2 as FQNEAQ (reference sequence). The CDR3 DNA reads as TGTGCCAGCAGTTCCCAACCGGGACAGGAACGCGAGCAGTACTTC. Protein product: CASSSQPGQEREQYF.

The sample holds one count of this clone. The chain combines TRBV6-5 with TRBJ1-6, with no clear D. Trimming stripped 5 bases from V and 8 bases from J, with 13 bases between. CDR1 is MNHEY and CDR2 is SVGAGI in the germline V gene. The CDR3 is 14 residues long. DNA of the CDR3: TGTGCCAGCAGTCCGAGTGGCCTTGATTCACCCCTCCACTTT. Its translation is CASSPSGLDSPLHF.

This chain joins TRBV12-3 or TRBV12-4 and TRBJ1-1, with D hard to call. The CDR3 spans 13 residues. V gave up 3 bases and J gave up 8 bases, with 13 bases separating them. The CDR3 region is CASSLGLTLEAFF. The CDR3 region has the DNA TGTGCCAGCAGTTTGGGCCTCACCCTCGAAGCTTTCTTT.

The chain employs TRBV3-1 (or the pseudogene TRBV3-2) and TRBJ1-1; D uncertain. Trimming shortened V by 1 base and J by 13 bases, and 25 bases separated the two germline ends. Germline V gene sequence: CDR1 LGHDT, CDR2 YNNKEL (reference sequence). This CDR3 contains 16 residues. CDR3 in amino acids: CASSQGVGRTAISLFF. As DNA, the CDR3 is TGTGCCAGCAGCCAAGGGGTAGGGCGGACTGCTATTTCCCTTTTCTTT.

The CDR3 nucleotides are TGTGCCACCAGCAGACCTCGGGGCGTTGCTGGGAGTAATGAAAAACTGTTTTTT. Translated, it gives CATSRPRGVAGSNEKLFF. J is TRBJ1-4 and V is TRBV15; D might be TRBD1 (5 bases). Between the trimmed V and J ends, which lost 2 bases and 4 bases, there was a span of 20 bases. CDR3 length: 18 residues. From germline, CDR1 is LNHNV and CDR2 YYDKDF (reference sequence). The whole variable domain, filled in from reference TRBV15 and TRBJ1-4, reads DAMVIQNPRYQVTQFGKPVTLSCSQTLNHNVMYWYQQKSSQAPKLLFHYYDKDFNNEADTPDNFQSRRPNTSFCFLDIRSPGLGDTAMYLCATSRPRGVAGSNEKLFFGSGTQLSVL.

J is TRBJ2-7 and V is TRBV12-3 or TRBV12-4; D is perhaps TRBD1 (5 bases). This CDR3 has 13 residues. V lost 6 bases to trimming and J lost 2 bases, with 11 bases between them. The CDR3 DNA follows: TGTGCCAGCAGCTCGGACAATGCCTACGAGCAGTACTTC. This codes for CASSSDNAYEQYF.

Notes on this clone: Other nucleotide sequences in the sample specify the same CDR3. The rearrangement links TRBV18 to TRBJ2-5; D unresolved. Trimming removed 0 bases from V and 2 bases from J, with 4 bases in between. The germline CDR1 and CDR2 sequences are KGHSH and LQKENI. This CDR3 spans 13 amino acids. The CDR3 reads CASSPPGQETQYF. DNA for the CDR3: TGTGCCAGCTCACCACCAGGGCAAGAGACCCAGTACTTC.

This clone appeared once. The J gene is TRBJ1-3, the V gene TRBV5-4; TRBD1 might be the D (5 bases). The CDR3 covers 15 residues. The germline CDR1 and CDR2 sequences are SGHNT and YYREEE (reference sequence). V lost 0 bases, J lost 0 bases, and 7 bases lay in between. DNA for the CDR3: TGTGCCAGCAGCTTGGGGGGCGCCTCTGGAAACACCATATATTTT. Protein: CASSLGGASGNTIYF.

The genes are TRBV7-2 and TRBJ1-1, with D unclear. V shed 1 base and J shed 1 base, with 10 bases lying between them. Germline loops: CDR1 SGHTA, CDR2 FQGNSA. The CDR3 runs to 15 residues. The CDR3 bases are TGTGCCAGCAGCTTAGTGCTCGGCGCGAACACTGAAGCTTTCTTT. Translation gives CASSLVLGANTEAFF.

The rearrangement links TRBV7-2 to TRBJ1-1, with 7 bases matching TRBD1. J lost 0 bases, V lost 2 bases, and 3 bases had no gene match. The CDR3 is 15 amino acids. The germline gives CDR1 SGHTA, CDR2 FQGNSA. CDR3 residues: CASSLRGLLNTEAFF. The CDR3 DNA is TGTGCCAGCAGCTTAAGGGGGCTCCTGAACACTGAAGCTTTCTTT.

This rearrangement joins TRBV6-5 to TRBJ1-5; no clear D. V gave up 0 bases and J gave up 7 bases, with 7 bases separating them. Germline loops: CDR1 MNHEY, CDR2 SVGAGI. The CDR3 has 13 residues. DNA for the CDR3: TGTGCCAGCAGTTACTCGAATAAGCAGCCCCAGCATTTT. As protein: CASSYSNKQPQHF.

The chain combines TRBV11-2 with TRBJ1-5; D possibly corresponds to TRBD1 (5 bases). Germline assignment: CDR1 SGHAT and CDR2 FQNNGV. This CDR3 spans 12 amino acids. V dropped 1 base and J dropped 7 bases, with 5 bases sitting between them. Here the CDR3 reads CASSLGDQPQHF. The CDR3 DNA sequence: TGTGCCAGCAGCTTAGGGGACCAGCCCCAGCATTTT.

This clone was found a few times. This chain connects TRBV5-1 to TRBJ2-7; maybe TRBD1 (6 bases). Looked up from germline, CDR1 is SGHRS and CDR2 is YFSETQ. Trimming pared 0 bases from V and 6 bases from J, leaving 19 bases between. This CDR3 has 16 amino acids. CDR3 residues: CASSLAVGQGNGEQYF. The CDR3 DNA reads TGCGCCAGCAGCTTGGCCGTGGGTCAGGGGAATGGCGAGCAGTACTTC.

The J gene is TRBJ2-1, the V gene TRBV5-1; possibly TRBD1 for D (6 bases). This CDR3 contains 15 residues. V gave up 0 bases and J gave up 3 bases, with 10 bases separating them. CDR1 and CDR2 (germline): SGHRS, YFSETQ. The CDR3, as DNA: TGCGCCAGCAGCTTGGCCGAGGGGGTCTACAATGAGCAGTTCTTC. It codes for CASSLAEGVYNEQFF.

The chain carries TRBV18 and TRBJ2-1; 8 bases are shared with TRBD2. Germline assignment: CDR1 KGHSH and CDR2 LQKENI. Unmatched junction bases numbered 10, after V lost 4 bases and J lost 2 bases. The CDR3 is made up of 17 amino acids. The CDR3 DNA reads as TGTGCCAGCTCACTTTATAATAGCGGGAACACCTACAATGAGCAGTTCTTC. Its protein product is CASSLYNSGNTYNEQFF.

This clone was observed once. This chain links TRBV7-9 with TRBJ1-4; TRBD1 matches at 7 bases. Germline CDR1 SEHNR, CDR2 FQNEAQ (reference sequence). Trimming removed 10 bases from V and 0 bases from J; junction bases left unmatched: 14. The CDR3 spans 17 residues. The CDR3 is CATAGGKRESTNEKLFF. CDR3 nucleotide sequence: TGTGCCACCGCAGGGGGGAAACGGGAGTCAACTAATGAAAAACTGTTTTTT.